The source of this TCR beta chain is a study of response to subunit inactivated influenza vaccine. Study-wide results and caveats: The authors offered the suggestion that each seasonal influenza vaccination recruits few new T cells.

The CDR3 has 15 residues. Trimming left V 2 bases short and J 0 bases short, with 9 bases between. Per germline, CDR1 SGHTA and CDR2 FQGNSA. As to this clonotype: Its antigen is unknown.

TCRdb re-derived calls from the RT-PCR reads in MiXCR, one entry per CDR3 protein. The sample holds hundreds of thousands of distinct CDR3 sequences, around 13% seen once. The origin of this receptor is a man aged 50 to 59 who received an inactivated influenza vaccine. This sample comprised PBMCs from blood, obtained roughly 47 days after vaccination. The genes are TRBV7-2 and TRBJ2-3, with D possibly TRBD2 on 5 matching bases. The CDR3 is CASSLLARSTDTQYF. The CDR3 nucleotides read TGTGCCAGCAGCTTACTAGCCCGGAGCACAGATACGCAGTATTTT.